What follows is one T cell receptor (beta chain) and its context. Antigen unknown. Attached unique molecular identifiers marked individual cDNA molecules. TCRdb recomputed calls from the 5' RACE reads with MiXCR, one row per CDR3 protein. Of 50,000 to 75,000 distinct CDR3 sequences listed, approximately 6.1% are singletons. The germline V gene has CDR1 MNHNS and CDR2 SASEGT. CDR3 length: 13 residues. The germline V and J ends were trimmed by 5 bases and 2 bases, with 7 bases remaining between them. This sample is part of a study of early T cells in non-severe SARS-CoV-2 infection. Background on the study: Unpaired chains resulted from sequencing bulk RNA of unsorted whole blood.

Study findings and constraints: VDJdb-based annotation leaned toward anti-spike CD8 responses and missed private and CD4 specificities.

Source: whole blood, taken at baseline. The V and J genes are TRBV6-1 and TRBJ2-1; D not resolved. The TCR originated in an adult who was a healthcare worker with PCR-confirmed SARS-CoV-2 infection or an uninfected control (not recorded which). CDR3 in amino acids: CASSTLPYNEQFF. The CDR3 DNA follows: TGTGCCAGCAGTACCCTACCCTACAATGAGCAGTTCTTC.